Each of the 9 T cell receptor beta chains below was sequenced from the same sample in a study of T-cell reconstitution after alpha-beta-depleted transplantation in children. Molecular barcoding with unique molecular identifiers was used for the TCRbeta library. TCRdb ran MiXCR on the PCR reads and lists one entry per CDR3 protein. The sample includes some 500,000 distinct CDR3 sequences, 18% seen only once; the top ten take 3% to 3.5%. Source: PBMCs from the stem cell graft donor, taken from the stem cell graft. These receptors originate from a human donor who donated a stem cell graft to a child with acute lymphoblastic leukemia.

This clonotype has only a few counts. The rearrangement joins TRBV5-1 to TRBJ1-2; 10 bases agree with TRBD1. The CDR3 runs to 13 residues. Germline lookup yields CDR1 SGHRS and CDR2 YFSETQ. Germline trimming cut 3 bases from V and 6 bases from J; bases unmatched to any gene: 2. The CDR3 bases are TGCGCCAGCAGCTGGGACAGGGGCGATGGCTACACCTTC. This codes for CASSWDRGDGYTF.

A few counts support this clonotype. The chain links TRBV27 to TRBJ1-2; 10 nucleotides match TRBD1. The trim removed 5 bases at V and 10 bases at J, leaving 13 bases unmatched. Germline CDR1 is MNHEY and CDR2 is SMNVEV (reference sequence). This CDR3 is built from 15 residues. CDR3 in DNA: TGTGCCAGCAGTCCCCGTAGGGACAGGGGAATCGTCTACACCTTC. Its translation: CASSPRRDRGIVYTF.

This chain joins TRBV20-1 and TRBJ2-1; 10 nucleotides match TRBD2. The CDR3 sequence is 15 residues long. Germline V gene data show CDR1 as DFQATT and CDR2 as SNEGSKA (reference sequence). After removal of 3 bases from V and 6 bases from J, the junction contained 8 bases not matched to a gene. This CDR3 is CSARDLAGAINEQFF. The CDR3 DNA is TGCAGTGCTAGGGATCTAGCGGGAGCGATCAATGAGCAGTTCTTC.

J is TRBJ2-3 and V is TRBV10-3; 13 bases fit TRBD2. The CDR3 is 18 amino acids. Germline V gene data show CDR1 as ENHRY and CDR2 as SYGVKD. The V segment lost 0 bases and the J segment 3 bases; nucleotides outside the gene matches: 6. The CDR3 loop reads CAISESAGLAGPTDTQYF. The CDR3, as DNA: TGTGCCATCAGTGAGTCGGCGGGACTAGCGGGACCGACAGATACGCAGTATTTT.

The rearrangement links TRBV5-1 to TRBJ2-1; TRBD2 aligns across 11 bases. The V and J ends lost 2 bases and 1 base, in that order; junction bases with no gene match: 11. The CDR3 has 19 amino acids. Germline V gene lookup returns CDR1 SGHRS and CDR2 YFSETQ. CDR3 amino acids: CASSFPYLTSGTSYNEQFF. The CDR3 bases are TGCGCCAGCAGCTTCCCTTACTTGACTAGCGGGACGTCCTACAATGAGCAGTTCTTC.

V gene TRBV27 combines with J gene TRBJ2-2, with 8 bases matching TRBD2. Germline CDR1 and CDR2: MNHEY and SMNVEV (reference sequence). The CDR3 runs 14 residues. V was clipped by 10 bases and J by 0 bases; unmatched bases: 4. The CDR3 loop is CATKAGANTGELFF. In nucleotides, the CDR3 is TGTGCCACCAAAGCGGGGGCGAACACCGGGGAGCTGTTTTTT.

This clonotype was counted a few times. This chain links TRBV5-1 with TRBJ1-1; TRBD1 is a possible D gene (5 bases). The V gene lost 5 bases and the J gene lost 5 bases, with 16 bases spanning the gap. The germline gives CDR1 SGHRS, CDR2 YFSETQ. This CDR3 region has 14 residues. The CDR3 region is CASRGRGEGTEAFF. CDR3 sequence (DNA): TGCGCCAGCAGAGGGAGAGGGGAAGGGACTGAAGCTTTCTTT.

The chain combines TRBV6-1 with TRBJ2-4, with D possibly TRBD1 on 6 matching bases. V gave up 9 bases and J gave up 4 bases, with 10 bases separating them. This CDR3 contains 12 residues. The germline V gene has CDR1 MNHNS and CDR2 SASEGT. DNA for the CDR3: TGTGCCAGTACCGGACAGAAAAACATTCAGTACTTC. It yields the protein CASTGQKNIQYF.

J is TRBJ2-1 and V is TRBV29-1, with no clear D. The germline V gene encodes CDR1 SQVTM and CDR2 ANQGSEA. V was shortened by 4 bases and J by 0 bases, with 7 bases between the two germline ends. CDR3 size: 13 residues. The CDR3 bases are TGCAGCGTTGTGGTAAGCTCCTACAATGAGCAGTTCTTC. It specifies CSVVVSSYNEQFF.